A single sample is the source of the 9 T cell receptor beta chains below, sequenced in a study of cytomegalovirus exposure and HLA in healthy donors (dated by TCRdb to 2016 to 2017). Library method: the immunoSEQ multiplex PCR assay. The multiplex PCR relied on a mix of 60 forward primers for TCR Vbeta segments and 13 reverse primers for TCR Jbeta segments. This immuneACCESS table, as held by TCRdb, lists in-frame sequences with V and J called but not all clones. Of the missing ones, under half trace to an unresolved V gene in checked studies; the others have no known cause. A total of tens of thousands of clones appear in this sample, approximately 80% of them only once. The ten largest clones capture approximately 3.4% of the sample. Sequences were obtained from PBMCs. The origin of the receptors is a woman between 35 and 50 years old in good health and CMV-seropositive.

The chain combines TRBV20-1 with TRBJ2-7; 8 positions match TRBD1. J lost 4 bases, V lost 6 bases, and 2 bases had no gene match. Germline CDR1 DFQATT, CDR2 SNEGSKA (reference sequence). The CDR3 totals 11 residues. The CDR3 is CSAYRGYEQYF. DNA for the CDR3: TGCAGTGCCTACAGGGGGTACGAGCAGTACTTC.

This rearrangement joins TRBV7-6 to TRBJ1-6; possibly TRBD1 for D (5 bases). Trimming cost V 2 bases and J 8 bases, with 13 bases left between them. The germline V gene has CDR1 SGHVS and CDR2 FNYEAQ. There are 15 residues in the CDR3. The CDR3 spells CASSLSAGGDSPLHF. DNA of the CDR3: TGTGCCAGCAGCTTATCGGCGGGGGGAGATTCACCCCTCCACTTT.

The V gene is TRBV5-1, the J gene TRBJ2-1; 10 bases map to TRBD2. Germline CDR1 reads SGHRS; CDR2 reads YFSETQ. This CDR3 comprises 15 residues. Losses at the gene ends were 1 base for V and 7 bases for J; bases not matched to a gene: 5. Written as DNA, the CDR3 is TGCGCCAGCAGCTTGCGGGTACTAGCGGGGAATGAGCAGTTCTTC. As protein: CASSLRVLAGNEQFF.

This chain links TRBV19 with TRBJ1-1; possible D gene TRBD1, 5 bases. Trimming took 11 bases from V and 4 from J, leaving 17 bases between them. The CDR3 is 13 residues long. Germline V CDR1 and CDR2: LNHDA, SQIVND (reference sequence). The DNA for the CDR3 is TGTGCCCGTAACGGGCAGGGATCCACTGAAGCTTTCTTT. The encoded protein is CARNGQGSTEAFF.

This clone came up once. This rearrangement joins TRBV4-3 to TRBJ1-6; 7 bases are a match to TRBD1. Germline values: CDR1 LGHNA, CDR2 YSLEER. The CDR3 has 14 residues. The J segment lost 9 bases and the V segment lost 1 base, leaving 3 bases of the junction unmatched. CDR3 DNA: TGCGCCAGCAGCCAAGGACAGGGCGGTTCACCCCTCCACTTT. It encodes CASSQGQGGSPLHF.

This clone has more than one count but fewer than ten. V usage is TRBV7-6 and J usage is TRBJ2-2; 15 bases fit TRBD2. The V gene end was trimmed by 2 bases and the J gene end by 0 bases; junction bases not matched to a gene: 4. The CDR3 length is 19 residues. In germline, CDR1 is SGHVS, CDR2 FNYEAQ. The CDR3 region is CASSLPGLAGGTNTGELFF. The CDR3 nucleotides read TGTGCCAGCAGCTTACCGGGACTAGCGGGGGGCACGAACACCGGGGAGCTGTTTTTT. Using reference TRBV7-6 and TRBJ2-2 for the parts outside the CDR3, the full variable domain is GAGVSQSPRYKVTKRGQDVALRCDPISGHVSLYWYRQALGQGPEFLTYFNYEAQQDKSGLPNDRFSAERPEGSISTLTIQRTEQRDSAMYRCASSLPGLAGGTNTGELFFGEGSRLTVL.

This rearrangement joins TRBV5-5 to TRBJ1-1; D remains unclear. The CDR3 covers 13 residues. The germline gives CDR1 SGHKS, CDR2 YYEKEE (reference sequence). V shed 0 bases and J shed 1 base, with 4 bases lying between them. The CDR3 DNA is TGTGCCAGCAGCTTGGCATGGAACACTGAAGCTTTCTTT. It translates to CASSLAWNTEAFF.

This clone was found once. This chain's CDR3 is CASSPDTNTGELFF. In nucleotides, the CDR3 is TGTGCCAGCAGTCCCGACACCAACACCGGGGAGCTGTTTTTT. V is TRBV6-1 and J is TRBJ2-2; D not certain. The CDR3 runs to 14 residues. Germline V gene lookup returns CDR1 MNHNS and CDR2 SASEGT. V shed 5 bases and J shed 2 bases, with 9 bases lying between them.

The chain links TRBV7-2 to TRBJ2-7; TRBD2 matches 9 bases. The germline gives CDR1 SGHTA, CDR2 FQGNSA. The length of the CDR3 is 17 residues. V shed 2 bases, J shed 4 bases, and the junction held 12 bases outside the gene matches. In DNA form, the CDR3 reads TGTGCCAGCAGCTTAAACCCCGTCGGCGGGGGGGCTTACGAGCAGTACTTC. Amino acids: CASSLNPVGGGAYEQYF.